This TCR beta chain is from a study of cytomegalovirus exposure and HLA in healthy donors. Study conclusions and caveats: Researchers catalogued about 150 TCR beta chains as cytomegalovirus-associated. Among TCR sequences, most were rare, though some public TCRs appeared in many donors. In a later analysis, a missense DCLRE1C variant was linked to TCR beta V- and J-gene trimming.

This clone appeared a few times. Its antigen remains unidentified. Primers: 60 Vbeta forward and 13 Jbeta reverse. Data came from immunoSEQ multiplex PCR; TCRdb stores just in-frame clones and leaves some out. The sample yields fewer than 150,000 clones, 55% to 80% seen once. Trimming took 4 bases from V and 6 from J, leaving 8 bases between them. The CDR3 has 12 amino acids. Germline CDR1 and CDR2: SGHTA and FQGNSA. The sequenced sample consisted of PBMCs. This TCR was recovered from a human donor in good health. The rearrangement uses TRBV7-2 and TRBJ2-3; unclear D gene. CDR3 nucleotide sequence: TGTGCCAGCAGCTCCGAGTGGGATACGCAGTATTTT. Its protein is CASSSEWDTQYF.